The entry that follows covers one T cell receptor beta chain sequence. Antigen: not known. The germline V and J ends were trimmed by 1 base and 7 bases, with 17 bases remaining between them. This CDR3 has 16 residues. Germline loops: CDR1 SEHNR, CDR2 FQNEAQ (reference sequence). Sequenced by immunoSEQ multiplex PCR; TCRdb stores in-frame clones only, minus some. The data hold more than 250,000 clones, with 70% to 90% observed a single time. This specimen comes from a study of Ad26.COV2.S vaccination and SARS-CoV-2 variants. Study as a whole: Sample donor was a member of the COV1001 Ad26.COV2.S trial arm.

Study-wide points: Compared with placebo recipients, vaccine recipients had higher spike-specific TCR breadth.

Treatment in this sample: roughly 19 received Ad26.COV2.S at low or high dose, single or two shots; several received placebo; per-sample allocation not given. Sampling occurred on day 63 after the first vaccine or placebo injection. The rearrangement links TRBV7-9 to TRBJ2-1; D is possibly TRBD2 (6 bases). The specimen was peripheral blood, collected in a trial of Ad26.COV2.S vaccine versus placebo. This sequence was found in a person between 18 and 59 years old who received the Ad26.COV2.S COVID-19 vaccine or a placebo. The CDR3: CASSLVVGGSGNEQFF. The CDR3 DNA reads TGTGCCAGCAGCTTAGTCGTGGGAGGAAGTGGGAATGAGCAGTTCTTC.